One sample yielded the 3 T cell receptor beta chains listed below, sequenced in a study of blood T cell repertoires in COVID-19. Produced via immunoSEQ multiplex PCR; TCRdb's table is partial and in-frame only. Of about 240,000 clones listed, 85% to 90% were seen once; the top ten hold around 0.99%. The material sequenced was peripheral blood. All receptors derive from a woman aged 35 to 49 who had recovered from COVID-19.

The gene calls are TRBV10-3 and TRBJ2-7, with D possibly matching TRBD2 (5 bases). The germline V and J ends were trimmed by 2 bases and 9 bases, with 11 bases remaining between them. Germline loops: CDR1 ENHRY, CDR2 SYGVKD. The CDR3 has 12 residues. This CDR3 is CAISEGGSVQYF. Written as DNA, the CDR3 is TGTGCCATCAGTGAGGGTGGGAGCGTGCAGTACTTC.

This chain connects TRBV18 to TRBJ1-1; 8 bases map to TRBD1. After removal of 2 bases from V and 5 bases from J, the junction contained 13 bases not matched to a gene. The CDR3 has 17 residues. Germline V gene data show CDR1 as KGHSH and CDR2 as LQKENI. DNA of the CDR3: TGTGCCAGCTCACCATTGGGACAGGAGGGGTTGGGGACTGAAGCTTTCTTT. Protein: CASSPLGQEGLGTEAFF.

This clone was seen many times. The CDR3 coding sequence is TGTGCCAGTAGTATGGGGACAGGGCACACAGATACGCAGTATTTT. Its protein product is CASSMGTGHTDTQYF. This chain uses TRBV19 with TRBJ2-3, with 9 bases that match TRBD1. The CDR3 covers 15 residues. With 3 bases clipped from V and 2 bases from J, the junction kept 3 bases outside the gene matches. The germline gives CDR1 LNHDA, CDR2 SQIVND (reference sequence).